This T cell receptor beta chain is from a study of blood T cell repertoires in COVID-19. About the research overall: The origin of the acute and convalescent COVID-19 samples was the United States, Italy and Spain. Sources were T cells, B-cell-depleted T cells, or PBMCs; the material itself was cDNA or gDNA.

Patients from Seattle were sampled longitudinally, starting during active infection. Per the study methods: The authors estimated nucleated cell counts from reference gene primer amplification. TCRdb's table, derived via immunoSEQ multiplex PCR, lists solely in-frame clones and lacks some. V and J calls and clone size are given by that table; D and trimming were obtained from the DNA. The sample shows about 530,000 clones, roughly 91% of them seen only once. The CDR3 length is 14 residues. Trimming took 0 bases from V and 3 from J, leaving 8 bases between them. Germline V gene data show CDR1 as LGHNA and CDR2 as YNFKEQ.

The sequence was obtained from a woman aged 45-65 years with COVID-19, enrolled during active disease. The chain uses TRBV4-2 and TRBJ2-5; TRBD1 might be the D (6 bases). Sequenced: peripheral blood. The CDR3 here is CASSQDGQKETQYF. For the CDR3, the DNA is TGTGCCAGCAGCCAAGACGGACAGAAAGAGACCCAGTACTTC.